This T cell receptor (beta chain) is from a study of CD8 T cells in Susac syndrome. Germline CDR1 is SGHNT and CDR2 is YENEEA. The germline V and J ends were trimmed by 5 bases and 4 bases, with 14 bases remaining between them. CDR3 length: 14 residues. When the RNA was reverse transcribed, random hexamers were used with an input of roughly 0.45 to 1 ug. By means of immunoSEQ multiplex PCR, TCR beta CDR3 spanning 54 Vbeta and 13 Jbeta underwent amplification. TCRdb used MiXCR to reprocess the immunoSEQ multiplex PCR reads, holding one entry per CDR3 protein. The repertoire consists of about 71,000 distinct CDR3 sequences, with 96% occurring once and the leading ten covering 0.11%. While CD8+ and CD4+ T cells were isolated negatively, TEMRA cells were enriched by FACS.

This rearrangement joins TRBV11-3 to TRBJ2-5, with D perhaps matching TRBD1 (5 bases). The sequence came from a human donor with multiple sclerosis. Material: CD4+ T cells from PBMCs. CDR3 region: CASSPDTYLETQYF. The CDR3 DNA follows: TGTGCCAGCAGCCCGGACACCTATCTAGAGACCCAGTACTTC.